This T cell receptor beta chain was recorded in a study of blood T cell repertoires in COVID-19. Study information: The origin of the acute and convalescent COVID-19 samples was the United States, Italy and Spain. T cells, B-cell-depleted T cells, or PBMCs supplied cDNA or gDNA.

CDR3 size: 16 residues. Trimming pared 2 bases from V and 0 bases from J, leaving 11 bases between. Per germline, CDR1 SEHNR and CDR2 FQNEAQ (reference sequence). A Seattle source enrolled patients during active infection and followed them longitudinally. Original handling: Amplification of reference gene primers provided the estimated nucleated cell counts. Sequencing used immunoSEQ multiplex PCR; TCRdb keeps in-frame clones, though not all of them. That table furnishes V, J and clone size, whereas the DNA furnished D and trimming. The sample shows tens of thousands of clones, approximately 87% of them seen only once.

Sequencing used peripheral blood. The rearrangement uses TRBV7-9 and TRBJ1-3; D is undetermined. The sequence was collected from a woman aged 55-69 years with COVID-19, enrolled during active disease. The CDR3 bases are TGTGCCAGCAGCTTATTGGGCGGGAGCTCTGGAAACACCATATATTTT. Amino acids: CASSLLGGSSGNTIYF.